This record concerns one TCR beta chain sequence. This sample was taken from a study of blood T cell repertoires in COVID-19. Study processing details: Estimation of nucleated cell counts was performed using reference gene primer amplification. This table comes from immunoSEQ multiplex PCR, and its TCRdb copy is limited to in-frame clones, with some not included. V, J and clone size are taken as reported in that table, and D and trimming were inferred from the DNA itself. The repertoire consists of about 87,000 clones, with over 80% occurring once and the leading ten covering about 2%. This CDR3 has 14 residues. Germline CDR1 reads MNHEY; CDR2 reads SMNVEV (reference sequence). Trimming took 4 bases from V and 4 from J; bases not matched to a gene: 6.

The V and J genes are TRBV27 and TRBJ1-2, with 7 bases identical to TRBD1. The material sequenced was peripheral blood. This TCR derives from a woman in her 70s with acute or convalescent COVID-19. The CDR3 here is CASSSRGDSYGYTF. The CDR3 bases are TGTGCCAGCAGTTCCAGGGGGGACAGCTATGGCTACACCTTC.